This T cell receptor beta chain is from a study of blood T cells in healthy people across ages (dated by TCRdb to 2015 to 2017). About the study as a whole: In model experiments, template switching captured about one uniquely barcoded TCR beta cDNA molecule for every two T cells. Using the same blood draw, the study looked at two additional independent replicas of 1 million unique cDNA reads for two donors, one aged 18 to 29 and the other aged 80 or older. Age-related changes in TCR beta repertoire diversity were measured in the study by deep sequencing normalized with unique cDNA molecular identifiers. Donors of different ages were randomly distributed across sequencing lanes to avoid experimental bias. Four age groups were formed from the donors: young (average approximately 15 years), middle-aged (just under 40), aged (roughly 56) and long-lived (about 75).

In its sample, this clonotype was seen many times. It lacks a known antigen. Per-nucleotide qualities are absent, and no much larger clonotype sits a single base away. The approximately 39 donors, aged roughly 6 to 90 years, were systemically healthy Caucasian individuals from Russia. About 9.1 milliliters of peripheral blood were collected from each donor into EDTA-treated Vacutainer tubes. Ficoll-Paque density-gradient centrifugation was used to isolate PBMCs, with at least 7 million per sample. Trizol reagent was used to extract total RNA from the PBMCs, yielding at least 5.5 micrograms per sample. For every donor, flow cytometry on a PBMC aliquot measured the percentage of naive CD45RAhigh/CD27high T cells. Receptors were amplified or captured by 5' RACE. These reads were obtained on an Illumina HiSeq 2500. A second PCR of about 6 to 11 cycles was run with a J-beta primer mix and a sample-barcoded 5' primer. A template-switch 5' adaptor carrying 12 random nucleotides introduced a unique molecular identifier onto each TCR beta cDNA molecule. Each sample yielded at least 2.5 million CDR3-containing paired-end reads. First-strand cDNA synthesis was performed from all RNA using the Mint cDNA synthesis kit, with priming by a TRBC-specific oligonucleotide. Following uracil-DNA glycosylase treatment, all cDNA underwent a first 18-cycle PCR with the universal primers M1SS and BC2_uni_R. As for the authors' bioinformatics: Normalization of each sample was performed by random selection of 1 million high-quality reads, each carrying a distinct molecular identifier. Instead of being binned into consensus sequences, reads with shared molecular identifiers were discarded. MiTCR, with a Q25 quality threshold and the strictest error-elimination algorithm, was used for CDR3 identification, clonotype clustering and error correction. Lower-bound total TCR beta diversity was estimated with a nonparametric unseen species model using Euler transformation. TCRdb reanalyzed the raw reads on its own, using fastp at Q25 for trimming and MiXCR for clone calling, and kept in-frame beta chains. CDR3 protein duplicates are merged, each entry listing the most common genes and DNA. These V and J calls rely on TCRdb rather than the paper's analysis. The sample yields just under 900,000 distinct CDR3 sequences; about 30% were counted once. The ten biggest clones cover 15% to 20% of the sample.

Broad study findings and their caveats: The long-lived group showed more naive CD4+ T cells, fewer expanded clones and increased TCR diversity than the aged group, suggesting age selection. The percentage of naive T cells measured by flow cytometry correlated strongly with observed TCR beta diversity. Estimates of total diversity based on one million sequenced T cells were considered lower bounds and underestimates. As age increased, observed TCR beta diversity per million T cells dropped in a roughly linear way, and a significant reduction was already evident by age 40. Conclusive comparison of naive and antigen-experienced compartments was prevented by the profiling of bulk unsorted PBMCs. Because donor CMV infection status was unknown, age-related changes in expanded clonotypes were potentially confounded.

The sequence came from a woman older than 75 in good health. The sample taken for sequencing was blood.

The bases are TGTGCCATCAGTGACGTGCGACAGGGGAGTGAGACCCAGTACTTC. This yields the protein CAISDVRQGSETQYF. The sequence links TRBV10-3 to TRBJ2-5; a stretch of 8 junction bases matches TRBD1. V has 3 bases trimmed and J has 5 bases trimmed; junction bases matching no gene number 8. The CDR3 covers 15 residues, taking in both the cysteine and the phenylalanine. Solely the CDR3 DNA is kept, with 45 bases framed from the first base. Via the germline V gene, CDR1 is ENHRY and CDR2 SYGVKD.